The 25 T cell receptor beta chains presented below share a single source sample, sequenced in a study of cytomegalovirus exposure and HLA in healthy donors. A multiplex PCR was run with 60 Vbeta primers and 13 Jbeta primers. The assay was immunoSEQ multiplex PCR, and TCRdb's table has in-frame clones only and misses some. The sample lists about 160,000 clones; roughly 80% were seen once. Source material: PBMCs. All receptors come from a male donor in good health and CMV-seropositive.

The chain uses TRBV15 and TRBJ1-2; TRBD1 aligns across 8 bases. This CDR3 spans 13 amino acids. Germline V CDR1 and CDR2: LNHNV, YYDKDF (reference sequence). Unmatched junction bases numbered 7, after V lost 3 bases and J lost 10 bases. The CDR3 loop reads CATSRVGQGDYTF. The CDR3 DNA reads as TGTGCCACCAGCAGGGTCGGACAGGGAGACTACACCTTC.

For this clone: At one boundary the junction diverges from the germline segment, which might be a read error. V is TRBV29-1 and J is TRBJ2-4; 9 bases are shared with TRBD1. The germline CDR1 and CDR2 sequences are SQVTM and ANQGSEA. This CDR3 comprises 14 residues. The DNA for the CDR3 is TGCAGCGTAGACACAGGGGGCTCAGGGAACAGTCAGTACTTC. As protein: CSVDTGGSGNSQYF. Filled out from reference TRBV29-1 and TRBJ2-4, the complete variable domain reads SAVISQKPSRDICQRGTSLTIQCQVDSQVTMMFWYRQQPGQSLTLIATANQGSEATYESGFVIDKFPISRPNLTFSTLTVSNMSPEDSSIYLCSVDTGGSGNSQYFGAGTRLSVL.

The chain links TRBV30 to TRBJ2-7; 11 bases align to TRBD2. CDR3 length: 13 residues. Unmatched junction bases numbered 6, after V lost 8 bases and J lost 3 bases. The germline V gene encodes CDR1 GTSNPN and CDR2 SVGIG (reference sequence). The CDR3, as DNA: TGTGCCGGATCTAGCGGGGGGATCTACGAGCAGTACTTC. Translating it yields CAGSSGGIYEQYF.

The rearrangement uses TRBV27 and TRBJ2-5, with D perhaps matching TRBD2 (7 bases). With 8 bases removed from V and 5 bases from J, the gap between germline ends came to 21 bases. The CDR3 covers 15 residues. From germline, CDR1 is MNHEY and CDR2 SMNVEV (reference sequence). The CDR3 protein is CASSLGGARVETQYF. The CDR3 nucleotides read TGTGCCAGCTCGCTGGGGGGGGCGCGGGTGGAGACCCAGTACTTC.

The rearrangement joins TRBV7-6 to TRBJ2-1, with 8 bases matching TRBD2. Germline V gene lookup returns CDR1 SGHVS and CDR2 FNYEAQ. Trimming removed 3 bases from V and 3 bases from J; junction bases left unmatched: 10. The CDR3 spans 17 residues. The CDR3 here is CASSLGSAGDFYNEQFF. The DNA of the CDR3 is TGTGCCAGCAGCTTGGGGTCAGCGGGAGATTTCTACAATGAGCAGTTCTTC.

This sequence joins TRBV2 and TRBJ2-3, with D possibly TRBD2 on 7 matching bases. V gave up 4 bases and J gave up 3 bases, with 14 bases separating them. The length of the CDR3 is 15 residues. Per the germline V gene, CDR1 is SNHLY and CDR2 is FYNNEI. Here the CDR3 DNA reads TGTGCCAGCAGTGGTCCGGGGGGCCGGACAGATACGCAGTATTTT. Protein sequence: CASSGPGGRTDTQYF.

The chain links TRBV7-9 to TRBJ2-2; possible D gene TRBD1, 6 bases. V lost 1 base and J 5 bases, leaving 8 bases between the germline ends. The CDR3 is 14 amino acids. Looked up from germline, CDR1 is SEHNR and CDR2 is FQNEAQ (reference sequence). As DNA, the CDR3 is TGTGCCAGCAGCTTAGGGACAGAGACCGGGGAGCTGTTTTTT. Translating it yields CASSLGTETGELFF.

The rearrangement joins TRBV9 to TRBJ2-7; D remains ambiguous. CDR1 and CDR2 from the germline V gene are SGDLS and YYNGEE. The V end was cut by 0 bases, the J end by 0 bases, with 10 bases between. This CDR3 comprises 15 residues. The CDR3 DNA sequence: TGTGCCAGCAGCGTAGGGTCAGGTCCCTCCTACGAGCAGTACTTC. Translated, it gives CASSVGSGPSYEQYF.

This chain connects TRBV13 to TRBJ1-5; the D gene is possibly TRBD1 (5 bases). This CDR3 comprises 14 residues. Trimming left V 0 bases short and J 6 bases short, with 9 bases between. CDR1 and CDR2 (germline): PRHDT, FYEKMQ (reference sequence). CDR3 loop: CASSLGQVGQPQHF. In nucleotides, the CDR3 is TGTGCCAGCAGCTTAGGACAGGTAGGTCAGCCCCAGCATTTT. Using reference TRBV13 and TRBJ1-5 for the parts outside the CDR3, the full variable domain is AAGVIQSPRHLIKEKRETATLKCYPIPRHDTVYWYQQGPGQDPQFLISFYEKMQSDKGSIPDRFSAQQFSDYHSELNMSSLELGDSALYFCASSLGQVGQPQHFGDGTRLSIL.

The rearrangement links TRBV4-3 to TRBJ2-3, with 8 bases that match TRBD1. This CDR3 region has 15 residues. V gave up 3 bases and J gave up 4 bases; unmatched junction bases: 6. Germline V gene sequence: CDR1 LGHNA, CDR2 YSLEER. The CDR3 DNA is TGCGCCAGCAGCCAGGACAGGGTTGGACCAGATACGCAGTATTTT. Its translation: CASSQDRVGPDTQYF.

This chain uses TRBV7-6 with TRBJ1-4; 10 bases are shared with TRBD1. The J segment lost 5 bases and the V segment lost 3 bases, leaving 0 bases of the junction unmatched. Germline values: CDR1 SGHVS, CDR2 FNYEAQ. The CDR3 has 14 residues. The CDR3 spells CASSLTGGNEKLFF. CDR3 bases: TGTGCCAGCAGCTTGACAGGGGGCAATGAAAAACTGTTTTTT.

The rearrangement joins TRBV5-4 to TRBJ1-1, with D perhaps TRBD1 (5 bases). The CDR3 length is 15 residues. Trimming left V 3 bases short and J 1 base short, with 13 bases between. CDR1 and CDR2 from the germline V gene are SGHNT and YYREEE (reference sequence). CDR3 region: CASSWGWGGNTEAFF. The CDR3 nucleotides are TGTGCCAGCAGCTGGGGGTGGGGAGGGAACACTGAAGCTTTCTTT.

This clone was observed once. The chain uses TRBV5-4 and TRBJ2-5; D possibly corresponds to TRBD1 (6 bases). The CDR3 sequence is 15 residues long. In germline, CDR1 is SGHNT, CDR2 YYREEE (reference sequence). Trimming stripped 0 bases from V and 7 bases from J, with 16 bases between. CDR3 amino acids: CASSLADLKQGTQYF. The CDR3 DNA reads TGTGCCAGCAGCTTGGCCGACCTAAAACAGGGGACCCAGTACTTC.

This clone was observed a few times. The V and J genes are TRBV28 and TRBJ2-7, with 9 bases matching TRBD2. This CDR3 is built from 15 residues. The V gene end was trimmed by 5 bases and the J gene end by 6 bases; junction bases not matched to a gene: 11. Germline loops: CDR1 MDHEN, CDR2 SYDVKM. The CDR3 region has the DNA TGTGCCAGCAGTCTCCTCACGGCGGGAGGGCTCGAGCAGTACTTC. This sequence encodes CASSLLTAGGLEQYF.

This clone has just a few counts. The J gene is TRBJ1-5, the V gene TRBV28, with 7 bases lining up with TRBD1. After removal of 1 base from V and 3 bases from J, the junction contained 3 bases not matched to a gene. This CDR3 comprises 15 residues. Per the germline V gene, CDR1 is MDHEN and CDR2 is SYDVKM. In nucleotides, the CDR3 is TGTGCCAGCAGTTTATCCCAGGGGGACAATCAGCCCCAGCATTTT. Its translation is CASSLSQGDNQPQHF.

This chain joins TRBV19 and TRBJ1-2; D possibly corresponds to TRBD1 (5 bases). V was trimmed by 10 bases and J by 2 bases, leaving 17 bases between them. The CDR3 consists of 14 residues. CDR1 and CDR2 (germline): LNHDA, SQIVND (reference sequence). CDR3 bases: TGTGCCACCAAAGCGCAGGGAACAAACTATGGCTACACCTTC. Protein sequence: CATKAQGTNYGYTF.

The sample holds one count of this clone. V gene TRBV10-1 combines with J gene TRBJ2-5; D may be TRBD2 (5 bases). V lost 0 bases, J lost 5 bases, and 10 bases lay in between. CDR1 is WNHNN and CDR2 is SYGVQD in the germline V gene (reference sequence). CDR3 length: 14 amino acids. The CDR3 reads CASSESRAPETQYF. CDR3 sequence (DNA): TGCGCCAGCAGTGAGTCGCGGGCTCCGGAGACCCAGTACTTC.

V gene TRBV5-4 combines with J gene TRBJ2-7; perhaps TRBD2 as D (5 bases). From germline, CDR1 is SGHNT and CDR2 YYREEE (reference sequence). Trimming removed 4 bases from V and 4 bases from J, with 15 bases in between. The CDR3 runs 14 residues. Here the CDR3 DNA reads TGTGCCAGCAGCCGCCCAGCGGACGGGTACGAGCAGTACTTC. It yields the protein CASSRPADGYEQYF.

V and J are TRBV30 and TRBJ1-5; D might be TRBD1 (6 bases). The CDR3 spans 14 residues. Germline values: CDR1 GTSNPN, CDR2 SVGIG (reference sequence). V was shortened by 2 bases and J by 5 bases, with 13 bases between the two germline ends. CDR3 loop: CAWSSLDRDQPQHF. The CDR3 bases are TGTGCCTGGAGTAGTTTGGACAGAGATCAGCCCCAGCATTTT.

The V call is TRBV30, the J call TRBJ2-6, with 9 bases lining up with TRBD1. The length of the CDR3 is 19 residues. J was trimmed by 0 bases and V by 3 bases; bases with no gene match: 12. The germline V gene encodes CDR1 GTSNPN and CDR2 SVGIG (reference sequence). The CDR3 sequence: CAWSVRWTGEASGANVLTF. CDR3 nucleotide sequence: TGTGCCTGGAGCGTTAGATGGACAGGGGAAGCCTCTGGGGCCAACGTCCTGACTTTC.

The J gene is TRBJ1-4, the V gene TRBV4-3; no reliable D call. Germline V gene sequence: CDR1 LGHNA, CDR2 YSLEER. The CDR3 totals 21 residues. V lost 4 bases to trimming and J lost 9 bases, with 36 bases between them. The CDR3 nucleotides are TGCGCCAGCAGCCTTTTACCTGCCGGGCCCTCCAATTCCCCGGGGAGGCAAAAACTGTTTTTT. This sequence encodes CASSLLPAGPSNSPGRQKLFF.

The chain links TRBV9 to TRBJ2-1; 9 nucleotides agree with TRBD2. From germline, CDR1 is SGDLS and CDR2 YYNGEE. The CDR3 totals 19 residues. The V and J ends lost 0 bases and 8 bases, in that order; junction bases with no gene match: 18. The DNA of the CDR3 is TGTGCCAGCAGCGTAGCTGGGGGTAGCGGGAGAAAACTTTGGGATGAGCAGTTCTTC. It codes for CASSVAGGSGRKLWDEQFF.

The genes are TRBV7-9 and TRBJ2-1; the match to TRBD2 covers 8 bases. Germline V gives CDR1 SEHNR, CDR2 FQNEAQ (reference sequence). CDR3 length equals 18 residues. The V gene end was trimmed by 5 bases and the J gene end by 6 bases; junction bases not matched to a gene: 18. As DNA, the CDR3 is TGTGCCAGCAGCACAGGGCCGGGACTAGTAATGAATGTCAATGAGCAGTTCTTC. This encodes CASSTGPGLVMNVNEQFF.

The CDR3 region is CASRGTPAGGYTF. Here the CDR3 DNA reads TGTGCCAGCAGAGGGACACCTGCGGGTGGCTACACCTTC. V gene TRBV2 combines with J gene TRBJ1-2; D perhaps matches TRBD1 (6 bases). V was trimmed by 6 bases and J by 7 bases, leaving 15 bases between them. Germline assignment: CDR1 SNHLY and CDR2 FYNNEI. This CDR3 has 13 amino acids.

V usage is TRBV6-4 and J usage is TRBJ1-6; D is unresolved. Per germline, CDR1 MRHNA and CDR2 SNTAGT. V was cut by 6 bases and J by 6 bases, with 15 bases left in between. The CDR3 spans 15 residues. The CDR3 is CASSGEGGSNSPLHF. As DNA, the CDR3 is TGTGCCAGCAGCGGAGAGGGAGGGAGTAATTCACCCCTCCACTTT.